This T cell receptor (beta chain) was identified in a study of beta chain features in type 1 diabetes. Study-level results: High-TCR-expressing cells could be over-represented by cDNA sequencing.

Of note for this clone: Antigen unknown.

Via the markers CD45RO/CCR7/CD25/CD127/CD95/CD27, stem cell-like memory, regulatory, central memory and naive CD4+ cells were sorted. CDR3 size: 13 residues. V was trimmed by 3 bases and J by 6 bases, leaving 11 bases between them. The germline V gene has CDR1 MNHEY and CDR2 SMNVEV (reference sequence). Isolated RNA was reverse transcribed in full, so expressed TCRB transcripts were sequenced. TCRdb's table, derived via immunoSEQ multiplex PCR, lists solely in-frame clones and lacks some. Of 200,000 to 250,000 clones listed, roughly 9.6% are singletons. The chain is built from TRBV27 and TRBJ1-1; no firm D call. Sequencing was performed on naive CD4+ T cells from blood. The origin of this receptor is a young woman in good health. Here the CDR3 reads CASSFYPIAEAFF. As DNA, the CDR3 is TGTGCCAGCAGTTTCTACCCGATCGCTGAAGCTTTCTTT.